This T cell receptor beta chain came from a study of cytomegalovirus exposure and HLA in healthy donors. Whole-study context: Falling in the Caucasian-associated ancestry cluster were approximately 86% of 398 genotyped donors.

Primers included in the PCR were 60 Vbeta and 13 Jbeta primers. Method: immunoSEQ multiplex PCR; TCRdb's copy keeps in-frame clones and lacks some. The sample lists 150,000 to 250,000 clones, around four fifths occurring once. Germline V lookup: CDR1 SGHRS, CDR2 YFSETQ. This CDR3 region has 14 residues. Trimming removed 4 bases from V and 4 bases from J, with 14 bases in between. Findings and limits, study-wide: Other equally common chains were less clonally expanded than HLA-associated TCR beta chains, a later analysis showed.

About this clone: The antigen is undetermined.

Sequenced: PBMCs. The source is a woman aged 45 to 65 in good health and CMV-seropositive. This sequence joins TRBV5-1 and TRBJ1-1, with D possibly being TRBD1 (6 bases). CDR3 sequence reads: CASSGTLGATEAFF. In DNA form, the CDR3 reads TGCGCCAGCAGCGGGACACTTGGTGCCACTGAAGCTTTCTTT.